One and the same sample provided the 15 T cell receptor beta chains below, sequenced in a study of blood T cell repertoires in COVID-19 (dated by TCRdb to 2018 to 2020). The protocol used for the library was the immunoSEQ multiplex PCR assay. TCRdb stores this immuneACCESS table with in-frame sequences only. Part of the clones is absent; in the studies checked, under half of the shortfall reflects unresolved V genes, and no reason is known for the rest. For this sample the table gives 26,000 or so clones, of which around 65% were detected only once. Approximately 7% of the sample belongs to the ten largest clones. Source material: peripheral blood. The receptor set was obtained from a man aged 55-75 years with active or convalescent COVID-19.

The J gene is TRBJ1-1, the V gene TRBV3-1 (or the pseudogene TRBV3-2); the D is unclear. Germline CDR1 is LGHDT and CDR2 is YNNKEL (reference sequence). The V and J ends lost 4 bases and 0 bases respectively, with 12 bases between them. CDR3 length: 15 amino acids. CDR3 amino acids: CASSRALSLNTEAFF. CDR3 sequence (DNA): TGTGCCAGCAGCCGTGCCCTTAGTCTGAACACTGAAGCTTTCTTT.

Of note for this clone: The junction departs from germline at one end; a sequencing error may be responsible. The V call is TRBV19, the J call TRBJ2-3, with TRBD2 identical over 10 bases. CDR1 is LNHDA, CDR2 SQIVND, per germline (reference sequence). The CDR3 loop spans 16 amino acids. DNA for the CDR3: TGTGCCAGTAGTGTAGAACTAGCGGGGAGCACAGATACGCAGTATTTT. The encoded protein is CASSVELAGSTDTQYF. Looking up the rest from reference TRBV19 and TRBJ2-3 gives the full variable domain: DGGITQSPKYLFRKEGQNVTLSCEQNLNHDAMYWYRQDPGQGLRLIYYSQIVNDFQKGDIAEGYSVSREKKESFPLTVTSAQKNPTAFYLCASSVELAGSTDTQYFGPGTRLTVL.

In this sample, this clone turned up a few times. The rearrangement uses TRBV9 and TRBJ1-1; 8 bases map to TRBD1. This CDR3 spans 14 amino acids. J gave up 5 bases and V 0 bases, and 3 bases lay outside the gene matches. The V gene's germline CDR1 is SGDLS and CDR2 YYNGEE. CDR3 loop: CASSVEQGVTEAFF. In nucleotides, the CDR3 is TGTGCCAGCAGCGTAGAACAGGGGGTAACTGAAGCTTTCTTT.

The V gene is TRBV24-1, the J gene TRBJ2-1, with D maybe TRBD2 (5 bases). V lost 12 bases to trimming and J lost 8 bases, with 13 bases between them. Per the germline V gene, CDR1 is KGHDR and CDR2 is SFDVKD. The CDR3 spans 11 residues. In DNA, the CDR3 is TGTGCCCCCCTGAACGGGGATGAGCAGTTCTTC. Protein sequence: CAPLNGDEQFF.

The CDR3 coding sequence is TGTGCCAGTAGTCTGCGGAGGAATTCGAACACTGAAGCTTTCTTT. Amino acid sequence: CASSLRRNSNTEAFF. The V gene is TRBV19, the J gene TRBJ1-1, with no clear D. CDR1 and CDR2 (germline): LNHDA, SQIVND (reference sequence). Trimming left V 5 bases short and J 1 base short, with 14 bases between. The CDR3 contains 15 residues.

The rearrangement joins TRBV10-3 to TRBJ2-7; D might be TRBD2 (5 bases). Germline V gives CDR1 ENHRY, CDR2 SYGVKD. The CDR3 is 17 residues long. Deletions cut 4 bases from V and 3 bases from J, with 22 bases between. The CDR3 sequence: CAISVKGLGPGGYEQYF. In DNA, the CDR3 is TGTGCCATCAGTGTAAAGGGTTTAGGGCCAGGAGGCTACGAGCAGTACTTC.

The chain carries TRBV2 and TRBJ2-3, with 10 bases lining up with TRBD2. Germline lookup yields CDR1 SNHLY and CDR2 FYNNEI. CDR3 length equals 15 residues. The V segment lost 4 bases and the J segment 3 bases; nucleotides outside the gene matches: 4. The CDR3, as DNA: TGTGCCAGCAGTGCTATACTAGCGGGGACAGATACGCAGTATTTT. Residues: CASSAILAGTDTQYF.

The rearrangement links TRBV28 to TRBJ1-2, with D maybe TRBD1 (5 bases). Germline CDR1 MDHEN, CDR2 SYDVKM. The germline V and J ends were trimmed by 5 bases and 6 bases, with 16 bases remaining between them. The CDR3 totals 14 residues. CDR3 region: CASSTPTAYNGYTF. The CDR3 DNA follows: TGTGCCAGCAGTACCCCGACAGCTTATAATGGCTACACCTTC.

The chain couples TRBV11-2 to TRBJ1-1; D not certain. This CDR3 region has 15 residues. Trimming shortened V by 0 bases and J by 1 base, and 9 bases separated the two germline ends. Per the germline V gene, CDR1 is SGHAT and CDR2 is FQNNGV. The CDR3 region is CASSLDPSGNTEAFF. CDR3 sequence (DNA): TGTGCCAGCAGCTTAGATCCATCGGGGAACACTGAAGCTTTCTTT.

This chain connects TRBV5-1 to TRBJ2-5, with D unresolved. CDR1 is SGHRS, CDR2 YFSETQ, per germline. The V and J ends lost 0 bases and 4 bases respectively, with 4 bases between them. The CDR3 spans 12 residues. Written as DNA, the CDR3 is TGCGCCAGCAGCTTGGCGGGAGAGACCCAGTACTTC. Protein sequence: CASSLAGETQYF. The whole variable domain, filled in from reference TRBV5-1 and TRBJ2-5, reads KAGVTQTPRYLIKTRGQQVTLSCSPISGHRSVSWYQQTPGQGLQFLFEYFSETQRNKGNFPGRFSGRQFSNSRSEMNVSTLELGDSALYLCASSLAGETQYFGPGTRLLVL.

The chain carries TRBV19 and TRBJ1-2, with 9 bases fitting TRBD1. The germline gives CDR1 LNHDA, CDR2 SQIVND (reference sequence). The CDR3 runs 14 residues. V gave up 4 bases and J gave up 4 bases; unmatched junction bases: 4. The CDR3 DNA sequence: TGTGCCAGTAGTACCGGGACAGGGATCTATGGCTACACCTTC. It is translated as CASSTGTGIYGYTF. The complete variable domain, with remaining parts taken from reference TRBV19 and TRBJ1-2, reads DGGITQSPKYLFRKEGQNVTLSCEQNLNHDAMYWYRQDPGQGLRLIYYSQIVNDFQKGDIAEGYSVSREKKESFPLTVTSAQKNPTAFYLCASSTGTGIYGYTFGSGTRLTVV.

This clone showed up just a few times. The genes are TRBV9 and TRBJ2-3; maybe TRBD2 (5 bases). CDR3 length: 14 amino acids. V was cut by 0 bases and J by 6 bases, with 11 bases left in between. Germline CDR1 SGDLS, CDR2 YYNGEE. The CDR3 spells CASSVDRTSDTQYF. CDR3 nucleotide sequence: TGTGCCAGCAGCGTAGATAGAACTAGTGATACGCAGTATTTT.

This clone was counted between two and nine times. The rearrangement joins TRBV19 to TRBJ2-3; 8 nucleotides line up with TRBD2. CDR3 length: 18 amino acids. V dropped 2 bases and J dropped 3; count of bases not matched to a gene: 13. From germline, CDR1 is LNHDA and CDR2 SQIVND (reference sequence). CDR3 in amino acids: CASSISGSGGPSTDTQYF. The CDR3 bases are TGTGCCAGTAGTATATCGGGGTCGGGGGGGCCGAGTACAGATACGCAGTATTTT.

The V and J genes are TRBV7-9 and TRBJ1-2; TRBD1 matches at 7 bases. Germline values: CDR1 SEHNR, CDR2 FQNEAQ (reference sequence). The length of the CDR3 is 13 residues. The V segment lost 4 bases and the J segment 4 bases; nucleotides outside the gene matches: 3. The CDR3 DNA is TGTGCCAGCAGCTCTGGGACAGCCTATGGCTACACCTTC. This codes for CASSSGTAYGYTF.

This chain links TRBV19 with TRBJ2-7; the match to TRBD1 covers 9 bases. V lost 4 bases, J lost 4 bases, and 8 bases stayed unmatched. CDR3 length: 15 amino acids. Looked up from germline, CDR1 is LNHDA and CDR2 is SQIVND (reference sequence). CDR3 in DNA: TGTGCCAGTAGTACTGGGACAGGGAAGGAGTACGAGCAGTACTTC. Its translation: CASSTGTGKEYEQYF.